Shown below are 24 T cell receptor beta chains from a single sample sequenced in a study of T cells in localized non-small cell lung cancer. Clones were sequenced by immunoSEQ multiplex PCR, and TCRdb holds only the in-frame ones, with some missing. The sample lists 2,700 or so clones, around 45% occurring once. The source material was lung tumor tissue, sampled before any cancer treatment. These receptors were collected from a woman aged 35 to 70 with stage II squamous cell lung carcinoma.

This clone has just a few counts. The chain recombines TRBV9 with TRBJ2-6; tentatively, D is TRBD1 (5 bases). Deletions cut 5 bases from V and 0 bases from J, with 9 bases between. The CDR3 is 15 amino acids. Germline CDR1 SGDLS, CDR2 YYNGEE. The CDR3 DNA follows: TGTGCCAGCAGACCTGACAGCTCTGGGGCCAACGTCCTGACTTTC. Protein sequence: CASRPDSSGANVLTF.

The chain carries TRBV4-1 and TRBJ2-4; 7 bases fit TRBD1. V was pared by 1 base and J by 0 bases, with 3 bases of the junction left unmatched. The CDR3 length is 16 residues. The V gene's germline CDR1 is MGHRA and CDR2 YSYEKL. The CDR3 DNA reads TGCGCCAGCAGCCAAGGGGCAGGGGGAGCCAAAAACATTCAGTACTTC. It is translated as CASSQGAGGAKNIQYF.

The genes are TRBV19 and TRBJ2-5; unclear D gene. V was trimmed by 6 bases and J by 4 bases, leaving 18 bases between them. Germline V CDR1 and CDR2: LNHDA, SQIVND (reference sequence). This CDR3 comprises 15 residues. The CDR3 spells CASSSQLSVGETQYF. The CDR3 DNA is TGTGCCAGTAGCAGCCAACTATCGGTGGGAGAGACCCAGTACTTC. The full variable domain, rest sourced from reference TRBV19 and TRBJ2-5, is DGGITQSPKYLFRKEGQNVTLSCEQNLNHDAMYWYRQDPGQGLRLIYYSQIVNDFQKGDIAEGYSVSREKKESFPLTVTSAQKNPTAFYLCASSSQLSVGETQYFGPGTRLLVL.

This chain connects TRBV28 to TRBJ1-2; D is possibly TRBD1 (5 bases). Germline V gene sequence: CDR1 MDHEN, CDR2 SYDVKM. V lost 6 bases and J lost 7, with 24 bases in between. The CDR3 is 16 amino acids. In DNA, the CDR3 is TGTGCCAGCAGCCAACTTGAGGGACGGCTAAGGGGTGGCTACACCTTC. Translating it yields CASSQLEGRLRGGYTF.

The rearrangement links TRBV18 to TRBJ1-1, with D hard to call. V gave up 5 bases and J gave up 5 bases, with 12 bases separating them. Germline values: CDR1 KGHSH, CDR2 LQKENI. The CDR3 consists of 13 residues. CDR3: CASSGSRNTEAFF. The DNA of the CDR3 is TGTGCCAGCTCAGGCTCGAGGAATACTGAAGCTTTCTTT.

This clone was seen once. The V call is TRBV28, the J call TRBJ1-1; D is perhaps TRBD1 (6 bases). In germline, CDR1 is MDHEN, CDR2 SYDVKM. The CDR3 has 15 amino acids. The V end was cut by 4 bases, the J end by 1 base, with 13 bases between. In DNA, the CDR3 is TGTGCCAGCAGTTCCTCGGGACATGCGAACACTGAAGCTTTCTTT. Its protein product is CASSSSGHANTEAFF.

The chain links TRBV19 to TRBJ1-5; D perhaps matches TRBD1 (5 bases). CDR3 length equals 13 residues. From germline, CDR1 is LNHDA and CDR2 SQIVND (reference sequence). Trimming pared 1 base from V and 7 bases from J, leaving 8 bases between. This CDR3 is CASSIGGGQPQHF. The CDR3 coding sequence is TGTGCCAGTAGTATAGGTGGGGGACAGCCCCAGCATTTT.

The CDR3 sequence is CASSELGEKLFF. The CDR3 DNA is TGCGCCAGCAGTGAGCTCGGGGAAAAACTGTTTTTT. The V and J genes are TRBV10-2 and TRBJ1-4, with D unresolved. There are 12 residues in the CDR3. CDR1 and CDR2 from the germline V gene are WSHSY and SAAADI. V was cut by 2 bases and J by 8 bases, with 6 bases left in between.

This sequence joins TRBV29-1 and TRBJ1-2; tentative D call: TRBD1 (5 bases). The CDR3 extends over 13 amino acids. With 7 bases removed from V and 3 bases from J, the gap between germline ends came to 15 bases. Germline CDR1 reads SQVTM; CDR2 reads ANQGSEA. The CDR3 DNA is TGCAGCGCCGCGGAAGGGACGGACTATGGCTACACCTTC. Encoded protein: CSAAEGTDYGYTF. Using reference TRBV29-1 and TRBJ1-2 for the parts outside the CDR3, the full variable domain is SAVISQKPSRDICQRGTSLTIQCQVDSQVTMMFWYRQQPGQSLTLIATANQGSEATYESGFVIDKFPISRPNLTFSTLTVSNMSPEDSSIYLCSAAEGTDYGYTFGSGTRLTVV.

The V gene is TRBV11-3, the J gene TRBJ2-2, with TRBD1 matching over 11 bases. Germline CDR1 reads SGHNT; CDR2 reads YENEEA. The J segment lost 8 bases and the V segment lost 5 bases, leaving 4 bases of the junction unmatched. CDR3 size: 14 residues. CDR3 amino acids: CASSLDRGRGELFF. Here the CDR3 DNA reads TGTGCCAGCAGCCTGGACAGGGGGCGAGGGGAGCTGTTTTTT.

V and J are TRBV19 and TRBJ1-1; D perhaps matches TRBD1 (6 bases). Germline V gene data show CDR1 as LNHDA and CDR2 as SQIVND (reference sequence). Deletions cut 5 bases from V and 1 base from J, with 20 bases between. This CDR3 contains 17 residues. The CDR3 here is CASSLLSGAGANTEAFF. CDR3 DNA: TGTGCCAGTAGTCTATTGTCAGGAGCGGGGGCGAACACTGAAGCTTTCTTT.

This clone came up a few times. The chain employs TRBV23-1 and TRBJ1-4; possibly TRBD1 for D (5 bases). TRBV23-1 is an open reading frame whose function is uncertain. Trimming removed 6 bases at V and 8 bases at J, with 13 bases between. The length of the CDR3 is 13 residues. CDR3 residues: CASSKRGSEKLFF. As DNA, the CDR3 is TGCGCCAGCAGCAAAAGGGGCAGCGAAAAACTGTTTTTT.

J is TRBJ1-4 and V is TRBV18, with D hard to call. V lost 0 bases and J lost 2, with 7 bases in between. Germline lookup yields CDR1 KGHSH and CDR2 LQKENI. This CDR3 is 15 amino acids long. This chain's CDR3 is CASSPPGETNEKLFF. DNA of the CDR3: TGTGCCAGCTCACCACCAGGAGAGACTAATGAAAAACTGTTTTTT. Supplemented by reference TRBV18 and TRBJ1-4, the full variable domain reads NAGVMQNPRHLVRRRGQEARLRCSPMKGHSHVYWYRQLPEEGLKFMVYLQKENIIDESGMPKERFSAEFPKEGPSILRIQQVVRGDSAAYFCASSPPGETNEKLFFGSGTQLSVL.

By proportion, this clone is medium-sized. This rearrangement joins TRBV6-8 to TRBJ2-1; 8 bases align to TRBD2. The V segment lost 4 bases and the J segment 7 bases; nucleotides outside the gene matches: 12. Germline V CDR1 and CDR2: MNHGY, SAAAGT. The length of the CDR3 is 16 residues. The CDR3, as DNA: TGTGCCAGCAGTTCCTCCGGGAGGGGTCTTGGGAATGAGCAGTTCTTC. This encodes CASSSSGRGLGNEQFF.

This chain uses TRBV30 with TRBJ1-1; 7 bases agree with TRBD1. Trimming cost V 2 bases and J 3 bases; bases outside gene matches: 9. This CDR3 spans 15 amino acids. The germline CDR1 and CDR2 sequences are GTSNPN and SVGIG (reference sequence). The CDR3 bases are TGTGCCTGGAGTCGTGACAGGGCAGGGTACACTGAAGCTTTCTTT. This translates into CAWSRDRAGYTEAFF.

This clone has more than one count but fewer than ten. This chain uses TRBV19 with TRBJ2-2, with 7 positions matching TRBD1. After removal of 5 bases from V and 6 bases from J, the junction contained 3 bases not matched to a gene. This CDR3 is 13 amino acids long. CDR1 LNHDA and CDR2 SQIVND come from the germline V gene (reference sequence). CDR3 nucleotides: TGTGCCAGTAGTCCCACAGGGGCCGGGGAGCTGTTTTTT. Translated: CASSPTGAGELFF. Using reference TRBV19 and TRBJ2-2 for the parts outside the CDR3, the full variable domain is DGGITQSPKYLFRKEGQNVTLSCEQNLNHDAMYWYRQDPGQGLRLIYYSQIVNDFQKGDIAEGYSVSREKKESFPLTVTSAQKNPTAFYLCASSPTGAGELFFGEGSRLTVL.

This clone has more than one count but fewer than ten. For the CDR3, the DNA is TGTGCCAGCAGCTGGGGGAGGAAAGACTATGGCTACACCTTC. It is translated as CASSWGRKDYGYTF. The chain is built from TRBV11-3 and TRBJ1-2, with a tentative D call TRBD1 (5 bases). Trimming took off 4 bases at V and 3 bases at J, with 12 bases between the two ends. The CDR3 consists of 14 residues. The V gene's germline CDR1 is SGHNT and CDR2 YENEEA.

The rearrangement uses TRBV23-1 and TRBJ2-2, with 8 bases aligning to TRBD1. TRBV23-1 is filed as an ORF, its function uncertain. This CDR3 region has 17 residues. V shed 4 bases and J 1 base; nucleotides not matched to a gene: 8. CDR3 region: CASSLPDRAQNTGELFF. Here the CDR3 DNA reads TGCGCCAGCAGTCTACCGGACAGGGCACAGAACACCGGGGAGCTGTTTTTT.

The chain links TRBV19 to TRBJ2-2; D is unclear. CDR1 is LNHDA, CDR2 SQIVND, per germline (reference sequence). This CDR3 is 16 amino acids long. Trimming removed 5 bases at V and 3 bases at J, with 16 bases between. The CDR3: CASSLMVTGDTGELFF. CDR3 coding DNA: TGTGCCAGTAGTCTCATGGTGACTGGGGACACCGGGGAGCTGTTTTTT.

The V call is TRBV5-1, the J call TRBJ2-1, with a tentative D call TRBD2 (6 bases). The germline V and J ends were trimmed by 1 base and 2 bases, with 13 bases remaining between them. The length of the CDR3 is 16 residues. Germline CDR1 is SGHRS and CDR2 is YFSETQ. The CDR3 loop is CASSLSEGSAYNEQFF. The CDR3 coding sequence is TGCGCCAGCAGCTTGTCGGAGGGCTCAGCCTACAATGAGCAGTTCTTC.

The genes are TRBV29-1 and TRBJ2-3, with D possibly called TRBD1 or TRBD2 (6 bases each). V was clipped by 7 bases and J by 1 base, with 18 bases between them. CDR3 size: 15 residues. Germline lookup yields CDR1 SQVTM and CDR2 ANQGSEA. The CDR3 reads CSARKGGTGTDTQYF. Here the CDR3 DNA reads TGCAGCGCCCGCAAGGGGGGAACAGGCACAGATACGCAGTATTTT.

By share of the sample, this clone is medium-sized (0.01 to 0.1%). The rearrangement links TRBV11-3 to TRBJ2-1; TRBD1 matches at 10 bases. Germline CDR1 SGHNT, CDR2 YENEEA. Unmatched junction bases numbered 3, after V lost 4 bases and J lost 0 bases. The CDR3 sequence is 16 residues long. The CDR3 region is CASSSRTGGSYNEQFF. Written as DNA, the CDR3 is TGTGCCAGCAGCTCCCGGACAGGGGGCTCCTACAATGAGCAGTTCTTC. The full variable domain, completed using reference TRBV11-3 and TRBJ2-1, is EAGVVQSPRYKIIEKKQPVAFWCNPISGHNTLYWYLQNLGQGPELLIRYENEEAVDDSQLPKDRFSAERLKGVDSTLKIQPAELGDSAVYLCASSSRTGGSYNEQFFGPGTRLTVL.

This clone was recorded a few times. The chain links TRBV7-2 to TRBJ2-5, with TRBD1 matching over 8 bases. With V trimmed by 2 bases and J by 5 bases, 10 bases remained unmatched. CDR3 size: 16 residues. CDR1 is SGHTA and CDR2 is FQGNSA in the germline V gene. CDR3 sequence (DNA): TGTGCCAGCAGCTTACTCCAGGGGGCTTTGTGGGAGACCCAGTACTTC. Translated, it gives CASSLLQGALWETQYF. The whole variable domain, filled in from reference TRBV7-2 and TRBJ2-5, reads GAGVSQSPSNKVTEKGKDVELRCDPISGHTALYWYRQSLGQGLEFLIYFQGNSAPDKSGLPSDRFSAERTGGSVSTLTIQRTQQEDSAVYLCASSLLQGALWETQYFGPGTRLLVL.

V is TRBV19 and J is TRBJ1-3; 9 positions agree with TRBD1. V lost 5 bases, J lost 2 bases, and 7 bases stayed unmatched. The germline V gene encodes CDR1 LNHDA and CDR2 SQIVND (reference sequence). This CDR3 contains 16 residues. The CDR3, as DNA: TGTGCCAGTAGTCCCGGGACAGGGACAACTGGAAACACCATATATTTT. Protein product: CASSPGTGTTGNTIYF.